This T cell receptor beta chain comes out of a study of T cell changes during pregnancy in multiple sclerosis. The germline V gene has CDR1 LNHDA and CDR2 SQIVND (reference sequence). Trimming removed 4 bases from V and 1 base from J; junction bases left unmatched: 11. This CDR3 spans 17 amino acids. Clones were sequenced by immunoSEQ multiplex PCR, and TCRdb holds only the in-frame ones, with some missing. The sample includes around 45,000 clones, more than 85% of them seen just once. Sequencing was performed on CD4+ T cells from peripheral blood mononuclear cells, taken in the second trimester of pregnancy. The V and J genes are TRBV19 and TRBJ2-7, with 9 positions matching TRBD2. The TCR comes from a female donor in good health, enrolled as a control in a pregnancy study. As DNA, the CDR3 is TGTGCCAGTAGTACCCGAGCGGTCAGCGGGGGGTCCTACGAGCAGTACTTC. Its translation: CASSTRAVSGGSYEQYF.